What follows is one T cell receptor (beta chain) and its context. Germline CDR1 is DFQATT and CDR2 is SNEGSKA (reference sequence). CDR3 length: 13 residues. This sample is part of a study of T cells expressing NK-cell markers. TCRdb reprocessed the 5' RACE reads and reports one entry per CDR3 protein, with no DNA. This sample's table reports 300,000 to 500,000 distinct CDR3 sequences. The chain uses TRBV20-1 and TRBJ2-7; the TCRdb D gene call, TRBD1, has no DNA to confirm it. This receptor was taken from a woman in her forties or fifties in good health. Sequenced input: blood T cells: a sorted CD56 or NKG2C T cell subset, CD4+ or CD8+ T cells, or bulk PBMC T cells (not recorded which). CDR3 loop: CSARNQGDGEQYF.